This T cell receptor beta chain was captured by sequencing in a study of identical twins. General study results and limits: Findings depended on cross-sectional statistics rather than tracking the same donors.

Germline V gene lookup returns CDR1 MRHNA and CDR2 SNTAGT. Trimming cost V 6 bases and J 7 bases; bases outside gene matches: 11. The CDR3 runs 15 residues. This clonotype was counted ten times or more. Its antigen is not identified. Template switching added a universal primer binding site, and final cDNA carried unique molecular identifiers. MiXCR was run by TCRdb on the 5' RACE reads, yielding one entry per CDR3 protein. This sample has 500,000 to 600,000 distinct CDR3 sequences, with around 20% found just once. This same sample was also taken into another study, of T cells expressing NK-cell markers. Per that study: Out of eight donors sequenced, seven tested HCMV-seropositive and the remaining one seronegative.

The clonotype originates from a woman younger than 35 in good health. The chain employs TRBV6-4 and TRBJ2-1; the match to TRBD2 covers 8 bases. The specimen was CD4+ T cells sorted from blood. CDR3 DNA sequence: TGTGCCAGCAGCCTTACTAGCGGCTATAGGAATGAGCAGTTCTTC. It yields the protein CASSLTSGYRNEQFF.